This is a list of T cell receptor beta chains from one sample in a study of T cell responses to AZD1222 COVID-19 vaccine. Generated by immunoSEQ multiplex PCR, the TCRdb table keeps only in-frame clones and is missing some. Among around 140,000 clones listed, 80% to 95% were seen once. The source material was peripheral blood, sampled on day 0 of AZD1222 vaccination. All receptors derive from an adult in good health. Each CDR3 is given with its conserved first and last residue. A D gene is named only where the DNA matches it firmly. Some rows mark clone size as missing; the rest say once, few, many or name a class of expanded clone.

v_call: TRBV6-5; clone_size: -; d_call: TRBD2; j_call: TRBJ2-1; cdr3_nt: TGTGCCAGCACACGCTCCCCGGGACTAGTTAATGAGCAGTTCTTC; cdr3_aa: CASTRSPGLVNEQFF
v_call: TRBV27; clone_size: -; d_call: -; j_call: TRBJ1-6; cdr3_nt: TGTGCCAGCAGTTTATTGTCCCCGACCTATTTTAATTCACCCCTCCACTTT; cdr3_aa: CASSLLSPTYFNSPLHF
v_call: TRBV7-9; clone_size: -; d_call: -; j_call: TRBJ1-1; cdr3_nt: TGTGCCAGCAGCCCCGGGGATTTCACTGAAGCTTTCTTT; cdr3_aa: CASSPGDFTEAFF
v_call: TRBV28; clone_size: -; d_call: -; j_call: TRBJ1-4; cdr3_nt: TGTGCCAGCACCGTGGGCGGGACCGAAGAAAAACTGTTTTTT; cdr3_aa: CASTVGGTEEKLFF
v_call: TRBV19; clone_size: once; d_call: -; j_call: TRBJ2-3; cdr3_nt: TGTGCCAGTAGTATCAGGGCGGTTAGCACAGATACGCAGTATTTT; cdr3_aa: CASSIRAVSTDTQYF
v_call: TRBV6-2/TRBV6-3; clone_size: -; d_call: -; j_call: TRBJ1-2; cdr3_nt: TGTGCCAGCAGCTTCGACAGTGCCTATGGCTACACCTTC; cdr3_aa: CASSFDSAYGYTF
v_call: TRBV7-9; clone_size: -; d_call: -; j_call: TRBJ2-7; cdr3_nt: TGTGCCAGCAGCCCACAGGGGGGGACCTCCTACGAGCAGTACTTC; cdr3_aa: CASSPQGGTSYEQYF
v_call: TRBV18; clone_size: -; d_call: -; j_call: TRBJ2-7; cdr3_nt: TGTGCCAGCTCCCACCTGGCAGGGGAAACGGGGGAGCAGTACTTC; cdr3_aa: CASSHLAGETGEQYF
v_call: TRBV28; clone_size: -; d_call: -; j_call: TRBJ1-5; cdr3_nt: TGTGCCAGCACCTCACCCGGGGATCGAGGTCAGCCCCAGCATTTT; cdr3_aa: CASTSPGDRGQPQHF
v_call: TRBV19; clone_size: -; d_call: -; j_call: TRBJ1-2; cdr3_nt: TGTGCCAGTAGTCCAGGGTTTACTAACTATGGCTACACCTTC; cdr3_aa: CASSPGFTNYGYTF
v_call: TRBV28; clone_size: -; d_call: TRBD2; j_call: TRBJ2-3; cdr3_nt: TGTGCCAGCAGTTCGGGACTAGCGGGATCCACAGATACGCAGTATTTT; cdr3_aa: CASSSGLAGSTDTQYF
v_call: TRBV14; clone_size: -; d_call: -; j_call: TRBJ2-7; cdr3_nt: TGTGCCAGCAGAGGACTCTCCTACGAGCAGTACTTC; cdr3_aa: CASRGLSYEQYF
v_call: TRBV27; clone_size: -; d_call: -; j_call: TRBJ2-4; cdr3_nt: TGTGCCAGCCTCGAACCAGGGAGGAACATTCAGTACTTC; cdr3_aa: CASLEPGRNIQYF
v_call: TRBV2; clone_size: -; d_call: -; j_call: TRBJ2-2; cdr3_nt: TGTGCCAGCAGTACCGGGACCGGGGAGCTGTTTTTT; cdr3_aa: CASSTGTGELFF
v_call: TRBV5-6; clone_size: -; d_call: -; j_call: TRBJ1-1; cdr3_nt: TGTGCCAGCAGTTTCTCAGACAGCCTCCCCCAAGCTTTCTTT; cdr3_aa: CASSFSDSLPQAFF
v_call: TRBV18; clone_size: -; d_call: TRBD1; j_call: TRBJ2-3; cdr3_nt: TGTGCCAGCTCACCACGGTTACTAACTGGGACAGATAGCACAGATACGCAGTATTTT; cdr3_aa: CASSPRLLTGTDSTDTQYF
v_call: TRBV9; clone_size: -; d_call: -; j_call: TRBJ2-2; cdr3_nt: TGTGCCAGCAGGTCGGGCGGGAAGGCTAACACCGGGGAGCTGTTTTTT; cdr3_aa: CASRSGGKANTGELFF
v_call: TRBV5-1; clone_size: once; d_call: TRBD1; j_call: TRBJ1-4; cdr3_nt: TGCGCCAGCAGCCTCGGACAGGGTCAACTGTTTTTT; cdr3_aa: CASSLGQGQLFF
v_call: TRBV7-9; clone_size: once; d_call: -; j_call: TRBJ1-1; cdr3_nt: TGTGCCAGCAGCTTGGTGGGGGACACTGAAGCTTTCTTT; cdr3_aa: CASSLVGDTEAFF
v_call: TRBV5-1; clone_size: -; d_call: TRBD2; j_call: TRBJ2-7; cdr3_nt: TGCGCCAGCAGCTCCCCTAGCGGGAGGCAAACCTACGAGCAGTACTTC; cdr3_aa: CASSSPSGRQTYEQYF
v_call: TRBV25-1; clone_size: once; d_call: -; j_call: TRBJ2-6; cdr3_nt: TGTGCCAGCAGTGTTACTGGGGCCAACGTCCTGACTTTC; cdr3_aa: CASSVTGANVLTF
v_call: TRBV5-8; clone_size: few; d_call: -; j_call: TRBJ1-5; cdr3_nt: TGTGCCAGCAGCTTTGGTCAGCCCCAGCATTTT; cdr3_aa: CASSFGQPQHF
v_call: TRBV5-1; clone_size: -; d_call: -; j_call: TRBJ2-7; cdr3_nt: TGCGCCAGCAGCGGGACATCAGGGCGGACCTACGAGCAGTACTTC; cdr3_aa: CASSGTSGRTYEQYF
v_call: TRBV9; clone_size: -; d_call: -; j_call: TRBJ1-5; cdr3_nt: TGTGCCAGCAGCCGCGAGGGGGGGCCCGGCTTGCAGCCCCAGCATTTT; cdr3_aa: CASSREGGPGLQPQHF
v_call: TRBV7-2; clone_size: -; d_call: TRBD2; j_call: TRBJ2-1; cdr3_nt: TGTGCCAGCAGCTTAGCGGGGCGGGGGAAGGAGCAGTTCTTC; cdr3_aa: CASSLAGRGKEQFF
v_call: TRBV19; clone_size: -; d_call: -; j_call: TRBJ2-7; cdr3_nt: TGTGCCAGTAGTGCAGTTCGACGAGGAGGCGAGCAGTACTTC; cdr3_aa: CASSAVRRGGEQYF
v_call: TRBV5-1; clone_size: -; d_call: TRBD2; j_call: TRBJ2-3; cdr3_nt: TGCGCCAGCAGCTTGGGACTAGCGGCTAGCACAGATACGCAGTATTTT; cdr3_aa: CASSLGLAASTDTQYF
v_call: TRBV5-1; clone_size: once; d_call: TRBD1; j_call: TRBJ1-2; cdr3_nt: TGCGCCAGCCACAAACAGGGGGTATTTCGCTATGGCTACACCTTC; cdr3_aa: CASHKQGVFRYGYTF
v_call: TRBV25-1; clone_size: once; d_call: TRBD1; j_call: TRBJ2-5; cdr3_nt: TGTGCCAGCACCGACAGGGTCGGAAGGGAGACCCAGTACTTC; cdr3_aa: CASTDRVGRETQYF
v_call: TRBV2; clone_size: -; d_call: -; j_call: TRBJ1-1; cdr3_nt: TGTGCCAGCAGACAGGGCCCGAACACTGAAGCTTTCTTT; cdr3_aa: CASRQGPNTEAFF
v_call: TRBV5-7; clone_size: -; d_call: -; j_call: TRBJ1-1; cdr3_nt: TGTGCCAGCAGCCTAACATCGGGCCGTACTGAAGCTTTCTTT; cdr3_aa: CASSLTSGRTEAFF
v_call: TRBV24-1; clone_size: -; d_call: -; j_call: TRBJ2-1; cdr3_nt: TGTGCCACCAGATCCACGAGGGGCCTCGACAATGAGCAGTTCTTC; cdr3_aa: CATRSTRGLDNEQFF
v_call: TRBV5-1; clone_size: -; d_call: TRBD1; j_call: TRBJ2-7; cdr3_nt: TGCGCCAGCAGCCGATCGGGACAGACGACCTACGAGCAGTACTTC; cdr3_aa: CASSRSGQTTYEQYF
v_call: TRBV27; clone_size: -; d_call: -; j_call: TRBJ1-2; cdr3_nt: TGTGCCAGCAGTTCGAGCCGTTTGGGTGGCTACACCTTC; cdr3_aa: CASSSSRLGGYTF
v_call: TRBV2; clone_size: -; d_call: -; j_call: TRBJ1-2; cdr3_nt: TGTGCCAGCACCCTCCCCGGGGACGGCTTCTATGGCTACACCTTC; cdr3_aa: CASTLPGDGFYGYTF
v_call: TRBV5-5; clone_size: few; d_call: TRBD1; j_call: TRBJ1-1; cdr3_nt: TGTGCCAGCAGCTTCCAAGGACAGGCGGGCACTGAAGCTTTCTTT; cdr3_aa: CASSFQGQAGTEAFF
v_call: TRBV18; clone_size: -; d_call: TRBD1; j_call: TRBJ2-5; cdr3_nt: TGTGCCAGCTCGTTCCGGGACAGCGAAGAGACCCAGTACTTC; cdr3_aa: CASSFRDSEETQYF
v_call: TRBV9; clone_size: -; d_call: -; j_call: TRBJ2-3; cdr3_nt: TGTGCCAGCAGCGTAGACGGCAGGAGGGGGACAGATACGCAGTATTTT; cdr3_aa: CASSVDGRRGTDTQYF
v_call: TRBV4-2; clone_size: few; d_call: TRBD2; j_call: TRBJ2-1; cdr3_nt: TGTGCCAGCAGCCAAGAAGGGCTAGCGGGGGCCTACAATGAGCAGTTCTTC; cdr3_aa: CASSQEGLAGAYNEQFF
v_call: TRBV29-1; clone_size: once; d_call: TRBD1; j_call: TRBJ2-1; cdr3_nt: TGCAGCGTTGTGGGGGACAGGGTGATTGAGCAGTTCTTC; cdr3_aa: CSVVGDRVIEQFF
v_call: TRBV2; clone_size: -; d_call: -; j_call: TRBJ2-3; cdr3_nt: TGTGCCAGCATCGAAAACAGGGATGCAGATACGCAGTATTTT; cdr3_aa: CASIENRDADTQYF
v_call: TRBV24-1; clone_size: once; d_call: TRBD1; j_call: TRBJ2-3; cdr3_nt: TGTGCCACCAGTGATCGGGACAGGGGCACAGATACGCAGTATTTT; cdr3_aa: CATSDRDRGTDTQYF
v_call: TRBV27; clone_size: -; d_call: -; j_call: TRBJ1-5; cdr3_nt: TGTGCCAGCAGTTTACACAGGAGCAATCAGCCCCAGCATTTT; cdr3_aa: CASSLHRSNQPQHF
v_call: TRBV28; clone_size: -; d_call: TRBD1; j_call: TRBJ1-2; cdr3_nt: TGTGCCAGCAGTTCGGGACAGGCTGCTTCCGGCTACACCTTC; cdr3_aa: CASSSGQAASGYTF
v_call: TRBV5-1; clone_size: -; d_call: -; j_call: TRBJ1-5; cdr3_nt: TGCGCCAGCAGCTTGGAAGGGGGGTATAGCAATCAGCCCCAGCATTTT; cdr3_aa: CASSLEGGYSNQPQHF
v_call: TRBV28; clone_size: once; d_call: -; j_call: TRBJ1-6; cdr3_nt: TGTGCCAGCAGTTTACCTCGACCCCCCGGTTCACCCCTCCACTTT; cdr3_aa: CASSLPRPPGSPLHF
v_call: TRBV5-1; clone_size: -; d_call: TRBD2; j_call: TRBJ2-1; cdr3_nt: TGCGCCAGCAGCCCGCCGGGACTAGAATCGTCCAATGAGCAGTTCTTC; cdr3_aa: CASSPPGLESSNEQFF
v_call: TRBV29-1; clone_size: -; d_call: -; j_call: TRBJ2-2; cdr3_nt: TGCAGCGTTGTAGGCGCGAACACCGGGGAGCTGTTTTTT; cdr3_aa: CSVVGANTGELFF
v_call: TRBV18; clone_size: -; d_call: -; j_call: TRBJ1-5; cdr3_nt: TGTGCCAGCTCCTTCCTCTCGGGGATTAGCAATCAGCCCCAGCATTTT; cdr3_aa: CASSFLSGISNQPQHF
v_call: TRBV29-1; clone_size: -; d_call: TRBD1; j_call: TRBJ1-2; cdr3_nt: TGCAGCGTTGGGGACAGAGCCTATGGCTACACCTTC; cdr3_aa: CSVGDRAYGYTF
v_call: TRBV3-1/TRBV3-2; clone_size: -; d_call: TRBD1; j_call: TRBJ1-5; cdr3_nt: TGTGCCAGCAGCCACGGGGGACAGGGTAGCAATCAGCCCCAGCATTTT; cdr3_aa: CASSHGGQGSNQPQHF
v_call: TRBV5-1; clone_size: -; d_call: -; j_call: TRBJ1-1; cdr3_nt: TGCGCCAGCAGCCCAACCGCGGGGGGGACTGAAGCTTTCTTT; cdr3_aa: CASSPTAGGTEAFF
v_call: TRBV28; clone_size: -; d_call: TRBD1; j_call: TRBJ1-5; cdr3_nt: TGTGCCAGCAGCCCTGGACAGGAGACACAAACCTATAGCAATCAGCCCCAGCATTTT; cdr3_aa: CASSPGQETQTYSNQPQHF
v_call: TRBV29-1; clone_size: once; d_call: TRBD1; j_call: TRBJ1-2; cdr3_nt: TGCAGCGTTGAGGCCGGTGGGGCAGGGGGAAACTATGGCTACACCTTC; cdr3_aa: CSVEAGGAGGNYGYTF
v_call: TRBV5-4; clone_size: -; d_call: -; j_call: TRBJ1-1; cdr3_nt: TGTGCCAGCAGCTTGCGTGGAGGTGGCACTGAAGCTTTCTTT; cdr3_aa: CASSLRGGGTEAFF
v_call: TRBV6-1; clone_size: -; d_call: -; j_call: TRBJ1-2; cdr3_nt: TGTGCCAGCAGTGAAGGGGCAGGGATCTATGGCTACACCTTC; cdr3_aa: CASSEGAGIYGYTF
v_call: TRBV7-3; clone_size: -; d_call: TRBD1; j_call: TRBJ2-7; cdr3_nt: TGTGCCAGCAGCTTAGGGACAGGCTACGAGCAGTACTTC; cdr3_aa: CASSLGTGYEQYF